This T cell receptor beta chain comes out of a study of shared clonotypes between healthy human individuals (dated by TCRdb to 2018 to 2020). Some background on the complete study: Three men and a couple of women, aged 18 to 49 years, made up the cohort. For each donor, three plates each were used for CD4 naive and CD4 memory, two plates were used for CD8 naive, and one plate was used for CD8 memory. To estimate repertoire size and how much clonotypes are shared between individuals, the study performed deep sequencing of blood TCR repertoires from roughly five healthy adults. To increase sequencing depth and limit assay-specific biases, different laboratories used diverse techniques to prepare libraries and sequence TCR repertoires. Each donor's leukapheresis produced roughly between roughly 0.85 and 10 billion PBMCs. General conclusions and limits of the study: Sampling was restricted to blood, and TCR repertoires in tissues likely differ from the TCR repertoires found in blood. Across four donors, roughly 5% of naive CD4, 3% to 3.5% of naive CD8, around 2.5% of memory CD4, and about 0.44% of memory CD8 clonotypes were shared. Clonotypes shared by all four sorted-subset donors showed higher generation probabilities than non-shared clonotypes. Rarefaction of sorted-subset datasets indicated incomplete sequencing despite the large sequencing depth. Naive subsets generally had larger estimated clonotype richness than memory subsets. Pairwise subsampling indicated that sequencing depth was expected to affect the degree of clonotype sharing among donors. The small number of donors limited the genetic and exposure-history diversity represented.

The count of this clone is one. The antigen it recognizes is unknown. Base qualities are not at hand, and no much larger clone is one base apart. The identical CDR3 is also encoded by other nucleotide sequences in the sample. Trimming removed 8 bases from V and 2 bases from J, leaving 10 bases between the germline ends. Via the germline V gene, CDR1 is SNHLY and CDR2 FYNNEI. The CDR3 sequence holds 12 residues, the cysteine and phenylalanine included. Only CDR3 DNA is held: 36 bases, read in frame from base 1. Using the deep immunoSEQ assay, TCR CDR3 regions were amplified from genomic DNA by multiplex PCR. Genomic DNA extracted from each cell subset was distributed evenly over all wells of several immunoSEQ 96-well plates, and each plate served as one replicate. For sorted subsets, approximately 200 ng of genomic DNA, equivalent to 30,000 or so T cell genomes, went into each replicate PCR. Purified libraries were measured with a Qubit 3.0 fluorometer, size-checked on a Bioanalyzer 2100, and measured again with the KAPA Library Quantification kit. A separate single-read 150-cycle Illumina NextSeq 550 flow cell was used to sequence each immunoSEQ 96-well plate. As for the authors' bioinformatics: Because only junctional sequences without quality scores were contained in the immunoSEQ output, filtering matching that applied to full-length reads could not be performed. To assign V/J genes and CDR3, sequences were annotated using PyIR, a Python wrapper for IgBLAST v1.9, with IMGT germline references. Reads with weak V/J assignments (E-value above 1e-6), missing CDR3, stop codons, out-of-frame junctions, or ambiguous translated residues were removed. V3J clonotypes were defined by identical inferred V gene, J gene, and CDR3 amino acid sequence. Percentage overlap between repertoires was computed as shared unique clonotypes divided by the size of the smaller repertoire. Three approaches were used to assess repertoire richness: RTK rarefaction, the Chao1 estimator, and Recon v2.1 estimates of unobserved clonotypes. OLGA was used to compute generation probabilities for all TCRbeta clonotypes that the gDNA method yielded from a few donors. TCRdb retrieved this table from immuneACCESS and kept in-frame rearrangements only. Not all clones are present; in checked studies, unresolved V genes account for under half, and no reason is known for the remainder. D and trimming come from the DNA, and the V and J calls and clone size come from that table. A total of some 2,000,000 clones appear in this sample, under 97% of them only once. The ten largest clones represent roughly 0.13% of the sample.

The donors were healthy, HIV-negative adults with no recently reported acute infections or vaccinations. Every donor was a Caucasian adult living in Nashville, Tennessee, USA. CD4+ T cells were enriched by magnetic negative selection; naive cells were then positively selected on CD45RA, and the negative fraction formed the memory subset. After blood collection by leukapheresis, PBMCs were isolated using Ficoll-Histopaque density gradient centrifugation and then cryopreserved in the vapor phase of liquid nitrogen. Analytical flow cytometry was used to check the purity and quantity of every magnetically sorted T cell population. Each sorted fraction had its genomic DNA isolated and then quantified by UV absorbance on a Nanodrop 2000c.

The receptor chain draws on TRBV2 and TRBJ2-7; confidence is insufficient to name the D gene. The sequencing input was naive CD4+ T cells sorted from blood. Reading the label with the study, this specimen's cell subset or site is: CD45RA+ positively selected. The sequence was collected from a man younger than 35 in good health. The bases read TGTGCCAGCTCGGCGGCTCCCTACGAGCAGTACTTC. Its translation reads: CASSAAPYEQYF.